These 5 T cell receptor beta chains share one sample of origin, sequenced in a study of T-cell reconstitution after alpha-beta-depleted transplantation in children. The TCRbeta library incorporated unique molecular identifiers. TCRdb analysed the PCR reads with MiXCR anew, one entry per CDR3 protein. The sample has nearly 250,000 distinct CDR3 sequences, under 9.5% seen once. The sample in question was PBMCs, mostly from graft donor cells, obtained 180 days after TCRalphabeta/CD19-depleted stem cell transplant. The receptors shown here come from a male patient younger than 18 who had a stem cell transplant for acute lymphoblastic leukemia, so the T cells may come from the graft donor.

This clonotype was seen more than once but under ten times. The chain links TRBV12-3 or TRBV12-4 to TRBJ1-2; D remains unclear. V lost 2 bases and J 2 bases, leaving 12 bases between the germline ends. This CDR3 has 15 residues. The CDR3, as DNA: TGTGCCAGCAGTTTAAGGCGAACTTCCAACTATGGCTACACCTTC. Translation: CASSLRRTSNYGYTF.

In this sample, this clonotype turned up many times. The genes are TRBV24-1 and TRBJ2-2; a possible D gene is TRBD1 (5 bases). The CDR3 sequence is 14 residues long. Per the germline V gene, CDR1 is KGHDR and CDR2 is SFDVKD. V was shortened by 5 bases and J by 4 bases, with 10 bases between the two germline ends. The CDR3 region has the DNA TGTGCCACCAGTGGACAAAGGGGCACCGGGGAGCTGTTTTTT. Translated: CATSGQRGTGELFF.

This clonotype was observed a handful of times. One end of the junction does not line up with germline, which may come from a read error. The V gene is TRBV20-1, the J gene TRBJ2-7, with 9 bases aligning to TRBD1. Germline CDR1 and CDR2: DFQATT and SNEGSKA (reference sequence). The CDR3 sequence is 16 residues long. This CDR3 reads CSSRGTGLRNSYEQYF. The CDR3 DNA sequence: TGCAGTTCTAGAGGGACAGGGCTCCGGAACTCCTACGAGCAGTACTTC.

The chain uses TRBV4-1 and TRBJ2-4, with D perhaps given as TRBD1 or TRBD2 (5 bases each). V was pared by 1 base and J by 0 bases, with 13 bases between. The CDR3 totals 17 residues. Germline V gene lookup returns CDR1 MGHRA and CDR2 YSYEKL. The CDR3 DNA sequence: TGCGCCAGCAGCCAAGCGGGGACCCTTCTAGCCAAAAACATTCAGTACTTC. Protein: CASSQAGTLLAKNIQYF.

At least ten counts were recorded for this clonotype. The genes are TRBV20-1 and TRBJ2-1; 8 nucleotides match TRBD1. This CDR3 spans 19 amino acids. CDR1 DFQATT and CDR2 SNEGSKA come from the germline V gene (reference sequence). V gave up 4 bases and J gave up 6 bases; unmatched junction bases: 23. DNA for the CDR3: TGCAGTGCTAAGAGAAGGGACAGGTATTGGGGCGACAATCTCAATGAGCAGTTCTTC. As protein: CSAKRRDRYWGDNLNEQFF.